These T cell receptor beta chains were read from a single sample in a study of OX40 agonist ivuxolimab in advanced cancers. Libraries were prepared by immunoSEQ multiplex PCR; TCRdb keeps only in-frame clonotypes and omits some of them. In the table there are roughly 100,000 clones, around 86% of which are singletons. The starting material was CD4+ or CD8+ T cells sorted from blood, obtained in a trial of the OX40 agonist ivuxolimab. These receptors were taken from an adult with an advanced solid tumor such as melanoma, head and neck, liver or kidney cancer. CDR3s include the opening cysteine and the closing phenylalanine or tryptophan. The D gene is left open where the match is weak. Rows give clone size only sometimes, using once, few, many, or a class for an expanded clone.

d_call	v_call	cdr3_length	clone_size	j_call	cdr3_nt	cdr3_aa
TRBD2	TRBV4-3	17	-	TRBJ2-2	TGCGCCAGCAGCCCAAGAGCGGGACGGTGGACCACCGGGGAGCTGTTTTTT	CASSPRAGRWTTGELFF
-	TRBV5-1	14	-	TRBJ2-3	TGCGCCAGCCCTTGGGGCCCGGGTGCAGATACGCAGTATTTT	CASPWGPGADTQYF
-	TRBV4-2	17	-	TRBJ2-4	TGTGCCAGCAGCCAAGCCCGCACGGTACTAGCCAAAAACATTCAGTACTTC	CASSQARTVLAKNIQYF
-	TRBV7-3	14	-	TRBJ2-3	TGTGCCAGCAGCCTGAACGCAGGCCGTGACACGCAGTATTTT	CASSLNAGRDTQYF
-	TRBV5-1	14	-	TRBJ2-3	TGCGCCAGCAGCTTTGACAGGTCCACAGATACGCAGTATTTT	CASSFDRSTDTQYF
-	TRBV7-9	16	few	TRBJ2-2	TGTGCCAGCAGCTCCCTGGGTTCGGGGGCTACCGGGGAGCTGTTTTTT	CASSSLGSGATGELFF
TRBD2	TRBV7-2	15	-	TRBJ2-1	TGTGCCAGCAGCTTAGCGACTAGCGGGGGAAATGAGCAGTTCTTC	CASSLATSGGNEQFF
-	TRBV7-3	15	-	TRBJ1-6	TGTGCCAGCAGCTTATTAGGGACTCGCAATTCACCCCTCCACTTT	CASSLLGTRNSPLHF
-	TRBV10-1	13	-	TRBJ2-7	TGCGCCAGCTCTAACAGCGGGTCCTACGAGCAGTACTTC	CASSNSGSYEQYF
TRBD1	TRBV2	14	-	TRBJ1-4	TGTGCCAGCTCGGGACAGGGAAAAGGTGAAAAACTGTTTTTT	CASSGQGKGEKLFF
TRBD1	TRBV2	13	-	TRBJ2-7	TGTGCCAGCTTACGGGACAGTGGCTACGAGCAGTACTTC	CASLRDSGYEQYF
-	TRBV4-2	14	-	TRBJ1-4	TGTGCCAGCACCGAAACCGGGAGCAATGAAAAACTGTTTTTT	CASTETGSNEKLFF
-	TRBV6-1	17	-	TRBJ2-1	TGTGCCAGCAGTGGGGCCTCACCGGGACTTCGGTACAATGAGCAGTTCTTC	CASSGASPGLRYNEQFF
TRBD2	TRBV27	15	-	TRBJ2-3	TGTGCCAGCAGCATTTTAGCGGGGCGGCCAGATACGCAGTATTTT	CASSILAGRPDTQYF
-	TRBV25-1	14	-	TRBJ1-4	TGTGCCAGCAGTGAATTGGGAACTAATGAAAAACTGTTTTTT	CASSELGTNEKLFF
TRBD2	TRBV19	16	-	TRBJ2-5	TGTGCCAGTAGTATAGCGAGGCGGGGGGGCCAAGAGACCCAGTACTTC	CASSIARRGGQETQYF
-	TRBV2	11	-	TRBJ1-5	TGTGCCAGCAGCGGAGATCAGCCCCAGCATTTT	CASSGDQPQHF
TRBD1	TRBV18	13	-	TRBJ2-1	TGTGCCAGCTCACCGGACAGGAACAATGAGCAGTTCTTC	CASSPDRNNEQFF
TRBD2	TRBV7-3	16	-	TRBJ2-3	TGTGCCAGCAGCCTCCCCGGACTAGCGGGGGAAGATACGCAGTATTTT	CASSLPGLAGEDTQYF
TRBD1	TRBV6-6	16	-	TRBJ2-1	TGTGCCAGCAGTCCCGGACAGGGAGATTTATACAATGAGCAGTTCTTC	CASSPGQGDLYNEQFF
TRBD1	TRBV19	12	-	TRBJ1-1	TGTGCCAGTAGTCAGACAGGGGGTGAAGCTTTCTTT	CASSQTGGEAFF
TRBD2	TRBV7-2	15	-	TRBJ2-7	TGTGCCAGCAGCCTGCAGGCCGGGGGGGCCTACGAGCAGTACTTC	CASSLQAGGAYEQYF
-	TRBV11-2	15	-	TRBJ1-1	TGTGCCAGCAGCTTAGAAGGACGAGGAGGGACTGAAGCTTTCTTT	CASSLEGRGGTEAFF
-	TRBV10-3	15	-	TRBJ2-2	TGTGCCACGACCTCTGGGGGCGTAAACACCGGGGAGCTGTTTTTT	CATTSGGVNTGELFF